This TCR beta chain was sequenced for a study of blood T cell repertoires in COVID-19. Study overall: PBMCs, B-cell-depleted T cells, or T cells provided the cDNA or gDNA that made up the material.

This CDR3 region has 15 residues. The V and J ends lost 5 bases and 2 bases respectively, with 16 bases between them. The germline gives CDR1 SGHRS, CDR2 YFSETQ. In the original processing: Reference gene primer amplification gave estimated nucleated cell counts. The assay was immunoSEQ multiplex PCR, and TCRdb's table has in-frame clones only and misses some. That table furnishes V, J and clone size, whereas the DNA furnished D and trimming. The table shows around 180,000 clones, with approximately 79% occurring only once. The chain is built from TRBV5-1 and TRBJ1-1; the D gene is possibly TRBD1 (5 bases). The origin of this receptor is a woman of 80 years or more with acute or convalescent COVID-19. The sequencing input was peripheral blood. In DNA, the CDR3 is TGCGCCAGCAGTATTCAGGGAGGAATTAACACTGAAGCTTTCTTT. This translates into CASSIQGGINTEAFF.